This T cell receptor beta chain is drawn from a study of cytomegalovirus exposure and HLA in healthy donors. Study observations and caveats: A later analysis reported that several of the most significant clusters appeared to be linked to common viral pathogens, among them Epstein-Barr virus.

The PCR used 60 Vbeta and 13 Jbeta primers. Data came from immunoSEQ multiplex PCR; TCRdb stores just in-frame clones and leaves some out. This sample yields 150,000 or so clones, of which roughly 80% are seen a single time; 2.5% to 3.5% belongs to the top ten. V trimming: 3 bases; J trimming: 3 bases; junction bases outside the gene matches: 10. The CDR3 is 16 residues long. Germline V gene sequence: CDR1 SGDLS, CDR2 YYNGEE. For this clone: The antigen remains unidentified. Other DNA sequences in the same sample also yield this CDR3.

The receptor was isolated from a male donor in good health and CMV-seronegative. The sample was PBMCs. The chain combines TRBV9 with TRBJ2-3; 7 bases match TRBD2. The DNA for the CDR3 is TGTGCCAGCAGCGGCCGGGCGGGGGAGCCGACAGATACGCAGTATTTT. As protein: CASSGRAGEPTDTQYF.